This T cell receptor (beta chain) was captured by sequencing in a study of early T cells in non-severe SARS-CoV-2 infection. Study at large: RNA in bulk from unsorted whole blood was sequenced, and chains were unpaired.

General study findings and limits: Reliance on VDJdb matching favored anti-spike CD8 responses; private and CD4 specificities were missed.

This clonotype has a count of ten or more. The antigen is undetermined. The protocol attached unique molecular identifiers to individual cDNA molecules. TCRdb re-called the 5' RACE reads through MiXCR, storing one row per CDR3 protein. The sample includes about 64,000 distinct CDR3 sequences, 4% to 5.5% seen only once; the top ten take under 6.5%. V dropped 4 bases and J dropped 4; count of bases not matched to a gene: 21. The CDR3 extends over 18 amino acids. The germline V gene encodes CDR1 DFQATT and CDR2 SNEGSKA (reference sequence). V gene TRBV20-1 combines with J gene TRBJ2-5; 7 positions match TRBD1. Sequencing was performed on whole blood. The TCR comes from an adult who was a healthcare worker with PCR-confirmed SARS-CoV-2 infection or an uninfected control (not recorded which). CDR3 loop: CSATPPGPQGNMGETQYF. The DNA of the CDR3 is TGCAGTGCTACCCCCCCGGGACCACAGGGGAATATGGGAGAGACCCAGTACTTC.